The rows below give T cell receptor beta chains drawn from one sample of a study of T cells in Graves' hyperthyroidism and ophthalmopathy. A single record per CDR3 protein comes from TCRdb applying MiXCR to the multiplex PCR reads. The sample lists around 350,000 distinct CDR3 sequences, over 15% seen once, with about 3.5% in the top ten. Source material: blood. These receptors came from a woman between 18 and 29 years old with Graves' hyperthyroidism. CDR3s include the opening cysteine and the closing phenylalanine or tryptophan. Each record gives: J gene, CDR3 length, D gene, V gene, clone size, CDR3 DNA, CDR3 protein. The D gene is left open where the match is weak. Only part of the rows carry a size: once, few, many, or a class if the clone is expanded.

TRBJ1-3	16	TRBD1	TRBV5-1	many	TGCGCCAGCAGCTACAACGACAGGGACTCTGGAAACACCATATATTTT	CASSYNDRDSGNTIYF
TRBJ1-1	12	TRBD1	TRBV12-3/TRBV12-4	many	TGTGCCAGCAGTGCTGGACAGGCCGGGGCTTTCTTT	CASSAGQAGAFF
TRBJ2-2	14	NA	TRBV20-1	many	TGCAGTGCTAGTTGGGCCCAGGGCGCCGGGGAGCTGTTTTTT	CSASWAQGAGELFF
TRBJ1-5	18	TRBD1	TRBV6-2/TRBV6-3	NA	TGTGCCAGCAGTTCCAGACAGGGGGGTGTTTTTGGCAATCAGCCCCAGCATTTT	CASSSRQGGVFGNQPQHF
TRBJ2-4	16	NA	TRBV6-1	few	TGTGCCAGCAGTACCCCACGGGGGCTAGCCAAAAACATTCAGTACTTC	CASSTPRGLAKNIQYF
TRBJ2-5	13	NA	TRBV11-3	NA	TGTGCCAGCAAGAAAGGGGGGCAAGAGACCCAGTACTTC	CASKKGGQETQYF
TRBJ1-2	14	TRBD1	TRBV2	many	TGTGCCAGCAGAAACAACAGGGGCTCCGGCGGCTACACCTTC	CASRNNRGSGGYTF
TRBJ1-2	12	NA	TRBV12-3/TRBV12-4	many	TGTGCCAGCAGCCCCAGGATGGATCGTGGCACCTTC	CASSPRMDRGTF
TRBJ1-1	18	NA	TRBV7-8	many	TGTGCCAGCAGCTTAGAACGGATACGGGGACGGTTGAACACTGAAGCTTTCTTT	CASSLERIRGRLNTEAFF
TRBJ1-2	12	NA	TRBV20-1	many	TGCAGTGCTGCACAGGGAAACTATGGCTACACCTTC	CSAAQGNYGYTF
TRBJ2-5	12	TRBD1	TRBV11-2	few	TGTGCCATCCAGGGACAGCAAGAGACCCAGTACTTC	CAIQGQQETQYF
TRBJ1-2	15	NA	TRBV9	many	TGTGCCAGCAGCGTAGCCCTGGGGATGGGCTATGGCTACACCTTC	CASSVALGMGYGYTF
TRBJ2-5	17	TRBD2	TRBV2	few	TGTGCCAGCAGATTTAACCGTGGGGGGGGAGCCCAAGAGACCCAGTACTTC	CASRFNRGGGAQETQYF
TRBJ1-1	14	NA	TRBV2	many	TGTGCCAGCAGGAACTTGGGCACGAACACTGAAGCTTTCTTT	CASRNLGTNTEAFF
TRBJ2-7	17	TRBD2	TRBV24-1	many	TGTGCCACCAGTGATTTGGGCCGACTAGCGGGAGGTGGGGAGCAGTACTTC	CATSDLGRLAGGGEQYF
TRBJ2-7	11	TRBD2	TRBV6-1	many	TGTGCCGGGGGGGAGTCCTACGAGCAGTACTTC	CAGGESYEQYF
TRBJ1-1	13	NA	TRBV12-3/TRBV12-4	NA	TGTGCCAGCATCAAGGTGGCGATTAGCCATGCTTTCTTT	CASIKVAISHAFF
TRBJ2-7	11	NA	TRBV7-9	NA	TGTGCCAGCAGCCAAAGATCCGAGCAGTACTTC	CASSQRSEQYF
TRBJ2-3	21	NA	TRBV19	NA	TGTGCCAGTAGTATGGAACTCGGCCGGCGGGGTTCCCCTGCTAGGGCAGATACGCAGTATTTT	CASSMELGRRGSPARADTQYF
TRBJ2-7	13	NA	TRBV15	many	TGTGCCACCAGCAGGGACCGACCCTACGAGCAGTACTTC	CATSRDRPYEQYF
TRBJ2-6	17	NA	TRBV7-6	many	TGTGCCAGCAGCTATTGGGGCCCCTACTCTGGGGCCAACGTCCTGACTTTC	CASSYWGPYSGANVLTF
TRBJ2-7	13	NA	TRBV12-3/TRBV12-4	many	TGTGCCAGCAGTAAGACAGCCACCTACGAGCAGTACTTC	CASSKTATYEQYF
TRBJ1-5	14	NA	TRBV28	once	TGTGCCAGCAAGGGACGGGACAGCAATCAGCCCCAGCATTTT	CASKGRDSNQPQHF
TRBJ2-7	13	TRBD2	TRBV12-3/TRBV12-4	many	TGTGCCAGCGGATTCCGGGAGGACTACGAGCAGTACTTC	CASGFREDYEQYF
TRBJ1-2	13	NA	TRBV10-3	many	TGTGCCATCAGTGTTCAGACCCACTATGGCTACACCTTC	CAISVQTHYGYTF
TRBJ2-7	16	TRBD1	TRBV18	many	TGTGCCAGCTCACCACCCTTCAGGGGGCAAGCCTACGAGCAGTACTTC	CASSPPFRGQAYEQYF
TRBJ1-1	14	TRBD1	TRBV27	many	TGTGCCAGCAGTTTGTTAGTACAGGGGGCTCAAGCTTTCTTT	CASSLLVQGAQAFF
TRBJ2-7	14	NA	TRBV6-1	few	TGTGCCAGCAGTGAAGCTGGGAGCTCCTACGAGCAGTACTTC	CASSEAGSSYEQYF
TRBJ1-1	15	TRBD1	TRBV7-6	many	TGTGCCAGCAGCGTGTCAGGGGGCCTGAACACTGAAGCTTTCTTT	CASSVSGGLNTEAFF
TRBJ2-5	13	NA	TRBV18	NA	TGTGCCAGCTCACCAGGGTCTGAAGAGACCCAGTACTTC	CASSPGSEETQYF
TRBJ1-1	13	NA	TRBV6-5	many	TGTGCCAGCAGGGCCGACAGGTTAGCTGAAGCTTTCTTT	CASRADRLAEAFF
TRBJ1-2	15	TRBD1	TRBV2	many	TGTGCCAGCAGTGAACGGGACAGGCAAGACTATGGCTACACCTTC	CASSERDRQDYGYTF
TRBJ1-2	13	NA	TRBV19	NA	TGTGCCAGTAGTATCCTCCCGGACCATGGCTACACCTTC	CASSILPDHGYTF
TRBJ2-7	12	NA	TRBV20-1	many	TGCAGTGCTCGTGGACCCGCGGGCGAGCAGTACTTC	CSARGPAGEQYF
TRBJ1-1	13	NA	TRBV7-3	many	TGTGCCAGCAGCTTGTGGAGGAGCACTGAAGCTTTCTTT	CASSLWRSTEAFF
TRBJ2-5	13	NA	TRBV12-3/TRBV12-4	NA	TGTGCCAGCAGTTTATCTGGGATCGAGACCCAGTACTTC	CASSLSGIETQYF
TRBJ2-7	14	TRBD1	TRBV7-2	many	TGTGCCAGCAGCTTAGACCAGGGGGCGGGGGAGCAGTACTTC	CASSLDQGAGEQYF